This entry concerns a single TCR beta chain. Its antigen target is currently unknown. No base qualities exist here, and no much larger clone lies one base off it. This specimen belongs to a study of cytomegalovirus exposure and HLA in healthy donors (dated by TCRdb to 2016 to 2017). General notes on the study: An earlier analysis of under 600 of the donors reported 250 to 300 Gb of sequence data and around 110 million unique TCR beta sequences from 150 million to 200 million T cells. About 300 gigabases of sequencing data and approximately 85 million unique TCR sequences were included in an early release covering 500 to 750 HLA-typed donors. Of the 300 to 500 genotyped donors, less than 85% were placed in the genetic ancestry cluster associated with self-reported Caucasian donors. The study aimed to test whether signatures of past pathogen exposure could be identified by cataloging public T cell receptors. The T cell repertoires of under 750 subjects were profiled by immunosequencing and related to cytomegalovirus serostatus. In addition to the first cohort of 666 subjects, a separate validation cohort of 130 or so different subjects was used. To predict cytomegalovirus infection status, the study brought together high-throughput TCR immunosequencing, statistical association of individual TCRs with disease status, and machine learning. A later analysis re-examined previously published TCR beta repertoires from hundreds of donors and added high-resolution HLA genotyping to investigate patterns of TCR occurrence. The later analysis used no new phenotypic data to find candidate immune exposures, relying instead on TCR beta sequences and their occurrence across donors. An earlier analysis of some 500 of the donors used high-throughput TCR beta sequencing to judge whether each TCR beta V gene segment behaved as functional or pseudogenic. Donor age, sex, ethnicity and CMV serostatus were collected together with the repertoire data. Genome-wide SNP genotypes for about 65% of the roughly 670 donors were used in a later genetic analysis, which treated that subset as a discovery cohort. All discovery cohort repertoires had been generated on a single sequencing platform. HLA typing covered class I and class II loci at four-digit resolution. The number of donors typed differed by locus, with roughly 629-640 for A, B, C, DRB1 and DQB1, 522 for DQA1, approximately 580 for DPA1, and some 440 for DPB1. Because of strong linkage in the cohort, four to six DR-DQ haplotypes were treated as single units for association and clustering. Among over 350 genotyped donors of the cohort, an average of about 240,000 unique TCR beta nucleotide sequences were sequenced per donor, roughly a sixth of them non-productive. Overall study results and their limits: A later analysis found that most CMV-associated TCR beta chains appeared HLA-restricted, with HLA associations seemingly driven largely by CMV exposure. Because some donors lacked HLA typing at each locus, the association tests relied only on the typed subset. A further reported finding was that TCR beta sequences accurately predicted the HLA-A and HLA-B alleles for most subjects in the first cohort. In a later genetic analysis, fewer N-insertions in productive TCRs were reported among donors in an Asian-associated ancestry cluster than the roughly 710-donor mean. While some public TCRs were present in many individuals, most TCR sequences turned up only very rarely across donors. It was suggested by the authors that the approach could potentially be generalized to other disease states and immunological phenotypes. When HLA alleles, especially DR and DQ, strongly co-occurred, TCR associations were difficult to assign to individual alleles. In a later analysis, several top co-occurrence clusters were reported to appear linked to parvovirus B19, influenza, CMV and Epstein-Barr virus. In both the original and validation cohorts, the classifier was reported to diagnose cytomegalovirus status with high specificity and sensitivity. Linkage disequilibrium might explain the correlated functional status among segregating V segments, but an unknown experimental factor could not be excluded. Because counts were too low, about 18 rarely observed V segments, including chromosome 9 orphons, were excluded from the earlier analysis of several hundred of the donors. Specific HLA alleles were associated with roughly 17,000 TCR beta sequences at a false discovery rate of 0.05 in a later analysis. A cluster of highly shared sequence variants was judged likely to represent a technical artifact of the sequencing pipeline. For the cohort, immune exposure information was limited to CMV serostatus. Broadly in line with IMGT annotations, most TCR beta V segments showed up in productive rearrangements about 87% or about 30% of the time in an earlier analysis of some 590 of the donors. The presence/absence analyses assumed that sequencing depth was roughly uniform across donors, and that assumption may not be true. In a later analysis, TCR association rates were found to vary across HLA loci, with the most associated TCRs seen for DRB1 alleles and the fewest for HLA-C alleles. In a later analysis, HLA-associated TCR beta chains showed more clonal expansion and lower generation probabilities than non-associated chains that were equally common. V-gene and J-gene trimming of TCR beta chains was associated with a missense DCLRE1C variant in a later genetic analysis, and the association was replicated in an independent cohort. This cohort had only TCR beta chains sequenced, and the lack of alpha or paired-chain data limited which features could be detected. A few of the identified cytomegalovirus-associated TCR beta chains were confirmed in vitro to be specific for cytomegalovirus antigens. A total of about 180 TCR beta chains were listed by the study as associated with cytomegalovirus.

The cohort was made up of 666 healthy bone marrow donors. At the time of sampling, every cohort member was nominally healthy, though immune exposures that went unrecorded were likely present. The donor was CMV seronegative and was included in the group of 352 seronegative cohort members. Every donor gave a peripheral blood sample, and the peripheral blood mononuclear cells from that sample were used for TCR beta sequencing. The Qiagen DNeasy Blood Extraction Kit was used to extract genomic DNA from the blood cell samples. The method behind the library was the immunoSEQ multiplex PCR assay. For the multiplex PCR, a mixture combining 60 forward primers for TCR Vbeta segments and 13 reverse primers for TCR Jbeta segments was used. A multiplex PCR assay on genomic DNA amplified the CDR3 region of rearranged TCR beta genes. On the Illumina HiSeq System, the amplified TCR beta libraries were sequenced as 87-base-pair reads. The paper's processing steps were these. Across the 640 or so repertoires, a later analysis counted around 80 million unique TCR beta chains, around 11 million of which were shared by at least two donors. Raw reads were error-corrected and collapsed into unique sequences with a nearest-neighbor algorithm that merged closely related sequences to remove PCR and sequencing errors. CDR3 sequences were aligned to IMGT reference sequences to assign V, D and J gene segments. Each retained sequence needed at least a six-nucleotide match to both a V gene segment and a J gene segment. Rearrangements were called productive when the CDR3 lacked stop codons and stayed in frame with V and J; all others were non-productive. Following IMGT convention, CDR3 was defined as the stretch from the second conserved V-encoded cysteine up to the conserved J-encoded phenylalanine. The earlier analysis of around 640 of the donors excluded sequences that lacked an unambiguous match to a single V gene segment. An earlier analysis of about 600 of the donors called V segments functional above 56.7% productive rearrangements and segregating when the between-donor standard deviation exceeded 5%. A statistical classification framework was built for diagnosing cytomegalovirus status from the catalog of TCR beta chain sequences. A later analysis assigned V and J genes by comparing TCR nucleotide sequences with IMGT/GENE-DB human TR gene sequences. Using the TCRdist pipeline, a later analysis assigned CDR3 sequences along with most-parsimonious VDJ recombination scenarios. A later analysis defined each TCR beta chain by its CDR3 amino acid sequence plus V-gene family, and excluded reads lacking a unique V-gene family. As a way to deal with suspected cross-contamination and a sequencing artifact, a later analysis dropped over 550 nucleotide sequences that were highly shared and had low generation probability. In a later analysis, a clonal expansion index for each public chain was calculated from normalized within-repertoire ranks of inferred template counts. In a later analysis, generation probabilities were computed with a VDJ recombination model fitted to out-of-frame rearrangements, and the resulting probabilities were checked against IGoR. In a later analysis, hypergeometric tests were used to score TCR-TCR, TCR-HLA and TCR-CMV co-occurrence, with a repertoire-size bias correction applied to TCR pairs. In a later analysis, false discovery rates were estimated by permuting HLA or CMV assignments 20 times. In a later analysis, co-occurring TCRs were grouped using DBSCAN, with TCRdist sequence similarity added in when clustering inside HLA-allele-positive subsets. Repertoires with fewer than 30,000 or more than 120,000 public chains, plus five repertoires with anomalous nucleotide sharing, were excluded from co-occurrence clustering. The immuneACCESS repertoire file appears here via TCRdb, limited to in-frame rearrangements. These files lack a portion of the clones; in checked studies, under half of the deficit traces to unresolved V genes, and the cause of the others is not known. From that table come the V and J calls and clone size; the DNA was used to work out D and trimming. The sample records approximately 130,000 clones, roughly 85% of which are singletons. The ten largest clones add up to 1% to 1.5% of the sample.

The receptor was derived from a boy between 5 and 17 years old in good health and CMV-seronegative. Sequenced sample: PBMCs.

The encoded CDR3 is CARSLRDRGETQYF. The DNA reads as follows: TGTGCCAGAAGCTTGAGGGACAGGGGTGAGACCCAGTACTTC. The V and J segments used are TRBV5-3 and TRBJ2-5; 10 central nucleotides agree with TRBD1. TRBV5-3 belongs to the ORF category, with a function that is uncertain. The germline V end is reduced by 1 base and the J end by 5 bases; junction bases left unmatched: 2. The CDR3 goes from the cysteine to the phenylalanine over 14 residues. The read is trimmed to its CDR3 DNA, 42 bases read in frame from base 1.